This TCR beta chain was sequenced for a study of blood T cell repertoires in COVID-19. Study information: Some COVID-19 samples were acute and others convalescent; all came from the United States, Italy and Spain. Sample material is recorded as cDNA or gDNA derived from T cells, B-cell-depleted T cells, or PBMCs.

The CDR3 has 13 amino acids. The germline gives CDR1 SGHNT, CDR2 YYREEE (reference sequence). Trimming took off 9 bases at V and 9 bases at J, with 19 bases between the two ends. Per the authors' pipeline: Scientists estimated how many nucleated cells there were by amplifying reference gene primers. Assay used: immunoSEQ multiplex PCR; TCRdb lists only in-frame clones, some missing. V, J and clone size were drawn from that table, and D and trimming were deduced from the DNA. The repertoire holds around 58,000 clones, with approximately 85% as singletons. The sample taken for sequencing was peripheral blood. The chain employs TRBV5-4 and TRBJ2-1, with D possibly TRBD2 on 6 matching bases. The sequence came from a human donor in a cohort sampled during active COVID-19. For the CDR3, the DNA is TGTGCCATGAAGCCTAGCGAGGTTGGTGAGCAGTTCTTC. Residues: CAMKPSEVGEQFF.